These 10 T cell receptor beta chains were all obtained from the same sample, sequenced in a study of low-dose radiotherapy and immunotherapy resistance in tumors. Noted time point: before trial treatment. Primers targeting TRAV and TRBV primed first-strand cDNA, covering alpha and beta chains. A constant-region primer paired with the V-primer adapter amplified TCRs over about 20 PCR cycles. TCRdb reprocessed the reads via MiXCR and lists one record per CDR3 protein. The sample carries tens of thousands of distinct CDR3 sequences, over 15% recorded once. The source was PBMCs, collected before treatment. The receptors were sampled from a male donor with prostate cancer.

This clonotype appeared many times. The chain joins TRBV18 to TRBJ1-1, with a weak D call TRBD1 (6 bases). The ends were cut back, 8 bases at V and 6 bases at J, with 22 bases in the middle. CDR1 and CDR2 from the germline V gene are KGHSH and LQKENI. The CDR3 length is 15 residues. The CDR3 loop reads CASRPQLGGRAEAFF. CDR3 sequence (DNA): TGTGCCAGCCGACCTCAGTTGGGGGGCCGGGCTGAAGCTTTCTTT.

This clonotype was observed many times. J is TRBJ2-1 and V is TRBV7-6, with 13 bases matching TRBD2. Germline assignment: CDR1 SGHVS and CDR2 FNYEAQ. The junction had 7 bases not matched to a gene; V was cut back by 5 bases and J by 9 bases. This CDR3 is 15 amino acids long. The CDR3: CASSLLAGGLSEQFF. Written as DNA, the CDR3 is TGTGCCAGCAGCCTACTAGCGGGGGGGCTGAGTGAGCAGTTCTTC.

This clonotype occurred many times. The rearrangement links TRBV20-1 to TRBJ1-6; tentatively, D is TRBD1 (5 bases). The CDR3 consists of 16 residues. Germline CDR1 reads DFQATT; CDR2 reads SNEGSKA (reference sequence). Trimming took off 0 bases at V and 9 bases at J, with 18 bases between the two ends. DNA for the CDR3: TGCAGTGCTAGAGACCAGTCCGGGACGGACACTTCACCCCTCCACTTT. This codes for CSARDQSGTDTSPLHF.

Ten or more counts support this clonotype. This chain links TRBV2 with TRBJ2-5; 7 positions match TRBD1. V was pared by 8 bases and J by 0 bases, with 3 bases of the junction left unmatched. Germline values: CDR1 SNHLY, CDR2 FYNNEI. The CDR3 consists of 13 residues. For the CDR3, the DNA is TGTGCCAGCCTAGGGGGCCACCAAGAGACCCAGTACTTC. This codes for CASLGGHQETQYF.

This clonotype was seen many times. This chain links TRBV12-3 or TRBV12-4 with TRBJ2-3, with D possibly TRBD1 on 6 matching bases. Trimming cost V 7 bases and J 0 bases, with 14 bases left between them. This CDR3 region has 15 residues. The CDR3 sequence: CASTLQGTSTDTQYF. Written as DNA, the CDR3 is TGTGCCAGCACCCTACAGGGTACTAGCACAGATACGCAGTATTTT.

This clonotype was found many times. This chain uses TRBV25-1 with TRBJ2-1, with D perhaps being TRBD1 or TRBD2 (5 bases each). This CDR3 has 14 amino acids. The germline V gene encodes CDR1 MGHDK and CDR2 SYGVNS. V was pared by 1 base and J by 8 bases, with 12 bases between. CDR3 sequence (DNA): TGTGCCAGCAGTGAATTGAGAGGGGTTCATGAGCAGTTCTTC. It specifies CASSELRGVHEQFF.

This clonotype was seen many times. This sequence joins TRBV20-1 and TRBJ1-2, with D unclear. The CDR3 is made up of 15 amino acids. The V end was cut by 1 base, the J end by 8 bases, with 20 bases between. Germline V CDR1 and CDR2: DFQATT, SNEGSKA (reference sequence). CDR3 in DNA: TGCAGTGCTAGAGTGTCGCCCCCAGGTGTCATAGGCTACACCTTC. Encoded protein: CSARVSPPGVIGYTF.

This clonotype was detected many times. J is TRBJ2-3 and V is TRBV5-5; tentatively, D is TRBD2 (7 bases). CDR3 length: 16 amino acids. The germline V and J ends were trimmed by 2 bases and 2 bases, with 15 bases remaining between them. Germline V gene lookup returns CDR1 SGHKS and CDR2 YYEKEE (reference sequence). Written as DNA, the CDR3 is TGTGCCAGCAGCTTCAGTCGGGGGGCCTTCACAGATACGCAGTATTTT. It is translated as CASSFSRGAFTDTQYF.

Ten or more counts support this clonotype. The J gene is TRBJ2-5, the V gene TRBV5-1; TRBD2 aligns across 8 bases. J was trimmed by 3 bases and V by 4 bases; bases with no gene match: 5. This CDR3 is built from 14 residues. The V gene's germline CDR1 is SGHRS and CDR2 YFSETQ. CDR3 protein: CASSQTSGKETQYF. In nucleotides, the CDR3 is TGCGCCAGCAGCCAAACTAGCGGCAAAGAGACCCAGTACTTC.

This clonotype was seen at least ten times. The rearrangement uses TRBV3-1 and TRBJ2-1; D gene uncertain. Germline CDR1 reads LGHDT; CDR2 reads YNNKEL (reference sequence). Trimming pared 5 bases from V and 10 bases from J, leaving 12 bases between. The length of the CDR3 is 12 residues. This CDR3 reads CASSSANREQFF. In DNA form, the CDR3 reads TGTGCCAGCAGCTCGGCCAATAGGGAGCAGTTCTTC.